This T cell receptor (beta chain) was identified during a study of blood T cell repertoires in COVID-19. Study in general: Donors in the United States, Italy and Spain gave samples during acute or convalescent COVID-19. T cells, B-cell-depleted T cells, or PBMCs supplied cDNA or gDNA.

Sequenced by immunoSEQ multiplex PCR; TCRdb stores in-frame clones only, minus some. This table holds some 140,000 clones, about 80% found once. The CDR3 consists of 12 residues. Trimming removed 4 bases from V and 8 bases from J, with 14 bases in between. From germline, CDR1 is GTSNPN and CDR2 SVGIG (reference sequence). This TCR was recovered from a woman in her sixties with acute or convalescent COVID-19. The J gene is TRBJ1-2, the V gene TRBV30; D not certain. Material: peripheral blood. In DNA form, the CDR3 reads TGTGCCTGGACCCGGCCCCAGGTGGGCTACACCTTC. Its translation is CAWTRPQVGYTF.